This entry lists 25 T cell receptor beta chains sequenced from one sample in a study of response to subunit inactivated influenza vaccine. TCRdb fed the RT-PCR reads into MiXCR, producing one record per CDR3 protein. The data contain approximately 680,000 distinct CDR3 sequences, 15% to 19% of them singletons. The specimen was PBMCs from blood, collected 11 to 12 days after vaccination. The receptor source for this set is a man aged 50 to 60 who received an inactivated influenza vaccine.

This clonotype came up a few times. CDR3: CASSQGPLPFVSLSYEQYF. The DNA for the CDR3 is TGCGCCAGCAGCCAAGGCCCACTCCCCTTTGTCAGCCTCTCCTACGAGCAGTACTTC. The V gene is TRBV4-1, the J gene TRBJ2-7; D remains ambiguous. The CDR3 runs 19 residues. V was clipped by 1 base and J by 0 bases, with 22 bases between them. Germline assignment: CDR1 MGHRA and CDR2 YSYEKL.

This clonotype was seen many times. The chain is built from TRBV20-1 and TRBJ2-1, with TRBD2 matching over 11 bases. Germline loops: CDR1 DFQATT, CDR2 SNEGSKA (reference sequence). The CDR3 has 15 residues. J gave up 8 bases and V 3 bases, and 9 bases lay outside the gene matches. The CDR3 is CSASSLAGGMDEQFF. The CDR3 DNA reads as TGCAGTGCTAGTTCCCTAGCGGGAGGAATGGATGAGCAGTTCTTC.

This clonotype turned up a few times. The chain has TRBV20-1 and TRBJ2-2; 7 nucleotides agree with TRBD1. Looked up from germline, CDR1 is DFQATT and CDR2 is SNEGSKA (reference sequence). J was trimmed by 4 bases and V by 0 bases; bases with no gene match: 8. The CDR3 length is 16 residues. The CDR3 protein is CSARDPSQGVTGELFF. The CDR3 DNA reads TGCAGTGCTAGAGATCCGAGTCAGGGGGTCACCGGGGAGCTGTTTTTT.

This rearrangement joins TRBV27 to TRBJ2-1; D is perhaps TRBD2 (5 bases). There are 16 residues in the CDR3. V lost 2 bases to trimming and J lost 9 bases, with 20 bases between them. Germline CDR1 reads MNHEY; CDR2 reads SMNVEV (reference sequence). In DNA, the CDR3 is TGTGCCAGCAGTTTAATAGCCCACGGAGGTGCGGGTGAGCAGTTCTTC. This gives the protein CASSLIAHGGAGEQFF.

This chain connects TRBV5-1 to TRBJ2-3; D may be TRBD1 (5 bases). CDR3 size: 15 residues. Germline loops: CDR1 SGHRS, CDR2 YFSETQ. The germline V and J ends were trimmed by 0 bases and 2 bases, with 10 bases remaining between them. The CDR3 coding sequence is TGCGCCAGCAGCTTGGCCCCAGGGATCACAGATACGCAGTATTTT. This codes for CASSLAPGITDTQYF.

There are a few counts of this clonotype. This sequence joins TRBV20-1 and TRBJ1-2, with 11 bases identical to TRBD1. The CDR3 has 17 amino acids. V shed 6 bases, J shed 3 bases, and the junction held 15 bases outside the gene matches. Germline V lookup: CDR1 DFQATT, CDR2 SNEGSKA (reference sequence). CDR3 sequence (DNA): TGCAGTGCAGTTACTCGCCGGGACAGGGGGTACTACTATGGCTACACCTTC. This sequence encodes CSAVTRRDRGYYYGYTF.

V is TRBV18 and J is TRBJ2-5; D is unresolved. CDR1 KGHSH and CDR2 LQKENI come from the germline V gene. V was trimmed by 3 bases and J by 3 bases, leaving 11 bases between them. The CDR3 is made up of 14 amino acids. CDR3 in amino acids: CASSPRSGKETQYF. CDR3 DNA sequence: TGTGCCAGCTCACCTCGGTCAGGCAAAGAGACCCAGTACTTC.

This clonotype was observed a few times. The chain carries TRBV12-3 or TRBV12-4 and TRBJ1-2; D may be TRBD1 (6 bases). The V gene lost 6 bases and the J gene lost 4 bases, with 9 bases spanning the gap. CDR3 length equals 12 residues. The DNA for the CDR3 is TGTGCCAGCAGGGACAGTATCTATGGCTACACCTTC. It encodes CASRDSIYGYTF.

This clonotype was counted only a few times. The J gene is TRBJ2-1, the V gene TRBV5-6; a possible D gene is TRBD1 (6 bases). The CDR3 has 17 amino acids. Germline V gene sequence: CDR1 SGHDT, CDR2 YYEEEE. The V and J ends lost 0 bases and 8 bases respectively, with 21 bases between them. The CDR3 loop reads CASSLAVREGGRDEQFF. CDR3 DNA sequence: TGTGCCAGCAGCTTGGCCGTCAGGGAAGGGGGAAGGGATGAGCAGTTCTTC.

In its sample, this clonotype was seen a few times. V is TRBV4-3 and J is TRBJ1-1, with D possibly being TRBD1 (6 bases). Trimming shortened V by 6 bases and J by 1 base, and 12 bases separated the two germline ends. This CDR3 region has 14 residues. Germline CDR1 and CDR2: LGHNA and YSLEER. The CDR3 DNA follows: TGCGCCAGCAGGGAGGGACACCCGAACACTGAAGCTTTCTTT. Translated: CASREGHPNTEAFF.

This clonotype was picked up many times. The chain uses TRBV5-1 and TRBJ2-3; D ambiguous. The germline V gene has CDR1 SGHRS and CDR2 YFSETQ. The V and J ends lost 2 bases and 2 bases respectively, with 6 bases between them. This CDR3 has 13 amino acids. The CDR3: CASSLGYTDTQYF. CDR3 DNA sequence: TGCGCCAGCAGCTTAGGTTACACAGATACGCAGTATTTT.

This rearrangement joins TRBV20-1 to TRBJ2-1, with 12 positions matching TRBD2. The V gene's germline CDR1 is DFQATT and CDR2 SNEGSKA (reference sequence). The CDR3 is made up of 14 amino acids. V was clipped by 2 bases and J by 6 bases; unmatched bases: 2. CDR3 amino acids: CSARSSGRVNEQFF. The CDR3 DNA reads TGCAGTGCTAGATCTAGCGGGAGGGTCAATGAGCAGTTCTTC.

This chain uses TRBV6-1 with TRBJ2-2; 14 positions match TRBD2. V was clipped by 7 bases and J by 4 bases; unmatched bases: 5. CDR3 length equals 16 residues. Germline V CDR1 and CDR2: MNHNS, SASEGT. CDR3 in DNA: TGTGCCAGCATTGGACTAGCGGGGGGTAGCACCGGGGAGCTGTTTTTT. It is translated as CASIGLAGGSTGELFF.

This clonotype was recorded a few times. This chain links TRBV5-1 with TRBJ2-1, with 7 nucleotides matching TRBD1. The germline V gene encodes CDR1 SGHRS and CDR2 YFSETQ. V lost 3 bases and J lost 5; bases outside the gene matches: 2. The CDR3 is 13 amino acids. For the CDR3, the DNA is TGCGCCAGCAGCTGGGGACAGAACAATGAGCAGTTCTTC. It is translated as CASSWGQNNEQFF.

The CDR3 loop is CSVFGQGKTQYF. Here the CDR3 DNA reads TGCAGCGTCTTCGGACAGGGGAAGACCCAGTACTTC. The V and J genes are TRBV29-1 and TRBJ2-5, with 9 bases matching TRBD1. The J segment lost 6 bases and the V segment lost 6 bases, leaving 5 bases of the junction unmatched. This CDR3 comprises 12 residues. The germline CDR1 and CDR2 sequences are SQVTM and ANQGSEA.

The chain employs TRBV12-3 or TRBV12-4 and TRBJ1-1; 7 bases line up with TRBD1. J gave up 5 bases and V 6 bases, and 15 bases lay outside the gene matches. This CDR3 has 16 amino acids. Here the CDR3 DNA reads TGTGCCAGCAGGGCCGGGATGACAGGGTCGAGGACTGAAGCTTTCTTT. It translates to CASRAGMTGSRTEAFF.

This chain connects TRBV28 to TRBJ2-7; D is undetermined. CDR3 length: 13 residues. Trimming removed 3 bases from V and 2 bases from J, with 8 bases in between. CDR1 MDHEN and CDR2 SYDVKM come from the germline V gene. This chain's CDR3 is CASSFSNTYEQYF. In DNA, the CDR3 is TGTGCCAGCAGTTTTTCTAATACCTACGAGCAGTACTTC. Filled out from reference TRBV28 and TRBJ2-7, the complete variable domain reads DVKVTQSSRYLVKRTGEKVFLECVQDMDHENMFWYRQDPGLGLRLIYFSYDVKMKEKGDIPEGYSVSREKKERFSLILESASTNQTSMYLCASSFSNTYEQYFGPGTRLTVT.

This clonotype was seen only a few times. The chain joins TRBV15 to TRBJ1-5, with D maybe TRBD1 (5 bases). The germline gives CDR1 LNHNV, CDR2 YYDKDF (reference sequence). Trimming shortened V by 0 bases and J by 0 bases, and 15 bases separated the two germline ends. The CDR3 contains 18 residues. The CDR3: CATSRDFGADHSNQPQHF. CDR3 DNA: TGTGCCACCAGCAGAGATTTCGGGGCAGACCATAGCAATCAGCCCCAGCATTTT.

As regards this clonotype: One end of the junction varies from germline; a read error may be responsible. V gene TRBV20-1 combines with J gene TRBJ1-5; D is perhaps TRBD1 (5 bases). Germline CDR1 is DFQATT and CDR2 is SNEGSKA (reference sequence). The CDR3 sequence is 13 residues long. The DNA for the CDR3 is TGCAGTGGGGCGACAGAGATTAATCGGCCCCAGCATTTT. Residues: CSGATEINRPQHF.

The rearrangement uses TRBV9 and TRBJ2-1, with D perhaps TRBD1 (6 bases). The CDR3 length is 15 residues. Germline CDR1 and CDR2: SGDLS and YYNGEE. Deletions cut 0 bases from V and 6 bases from J, with 13 bases between. Here the CDR3 reads CASSVGRGAGNEQFF. The CDR3 DNA sequence: TGTGCCAGCAGCGTAGGCAGGGGCGCAGGCAATGAGCAGTTCTTC.

This clonotype was seen a handful of times. This sequence joins TRBV12-3 or TRBV12-4 and TRBJ2-7; 10 bases line up with TRBD1. J lost 4 bases, V lost 8 bases, and 5 bases had no gene match. The CDR3 is 13 amino acids. CDR3 residues: CASLRQGAYEQYF. Here the CDR3 DNA reads TGTGCCAGCCTTAGACAGGGGGCATACGAGCAGTACTTC.

This clonotype was recorded only once. The chain joins TRBV7-9 to TRBJ1-5; 7 bases line up with TRBD1. Germline V CDR1 and CDR2: SEHNR, FQNEAQ (reference sequence). After removal of 5 bases from V and 3 bases from J, the junction contained 4 bases not matched to a gene. The CDR3 sequence is 14 residues long. The CDR3 nucleotides are TGTGCCAGCAGCGTGGGACAGAACAATCAGCCCCAGCATTTT. This encodes CASSVGQNNQPQHF.

The chain couples TRBV9 to TRBJ2-7; no reliable D call. The CDR3 runs to 14 residues. Trimming took off 1 base at V and 0 bases at J, with 8 bases between the two ends. Per the germline V gene, CDR1 is SGDLS and CDR2 is YYNGEE. CDR3 region: CASSVTPGSYEQYF. The CDR3 nucleotides are TGTGCCAGCAGCGTAACTCCAGGCTCCTACGAGCAGTACTTC.

V and J are TRBV5-5 and TRBJ2-3; possibly TRBD1 or TRBD2 for D (5 bases each). This CDR3 spans 14 amino acids. Looked up from germline, CDR1 is SGHKS and CDR2 is YYEKEE (reference sequence). Trimming took 5 bases from V and 5 from J, leaving 15 bases between them. The CDR3 reads CASRWDPGRDTQYF. CDR3 DNA sequence: TGTGCCAGCAGGTGGGACCCCGGAAGAGATACGCAGTATTTT.

This clonotype was counted a few times. The chain uses TRBV2 and TRBJ2-3; 7 positions agree with TRBD1. The CDR3 runs to 14 residues. Germline CDR1 SNHLY, CDR2 FYNNEI. With 10 bases clipped from V and 2 bases from J, the junction kept 9 bases outside the gene matches. CDR3: CATSRDSFTDTQYF. The CDR3, as DNA: TGTGCCACAAGCCGGGACAGTTTCACAGATACGCAGTATTTT.